This T cell receptor (beta chain) was identified during a study of CD8 T cell repertoires and HIV-1 epitope variants. Study information: Each of Twenty-five Gag and Nef epitope peptides stimulated a separate culture.

TCRdb keeps only in-frame clones here, not all; method: immunoSEQ multiplex PCR. The sample includes around 4,000 clones, approximately 71% of them seen just once. V lost 2 bases to trimming and J lost 5 bases, with 10 bases between them. In germline, CDR1 is SGHRS, CDR2 YFSETQ. The CDR3 consists of 13 residues. As regards this clone: Its antigen is not identified.

The specimen sequenced was cultured CD8+ T cells derived from PBMCs. This chain uses TRBV5-1 with TRBJ1-1; no clear D gene. The sequence derives from a male donor with HIV. CDR3 nucleotide sequence: TGCGCCAGCAGCTTCGGCCCGAAGACTGAAGCTTTCTTT. Translating gives CASSFGPKTEAFF.